This T cell receptor (beta chain) was profiled in a study of cytomegalovirus exposure and HLA in healthy donors. Amplification used 60 Vbeta primers and 13 Jbeta primers. Assay: immunoSEQ multiplex PCR; the TCRdb copy retains only in-frame clones and omits some. The table for this sample gives 50,000 to 70,000 clones. A remark on this clone: Antigen unknown.

General study points: Immune exposure was documented only through CMV serostatus. It was confirmed in vitro that a few of the CMV-associated chains were specific for CMV antigens. Data from an earlier analysis indicated that most TCR beta V segments were productive either about 87% or about 30% of the time. The study flagged some 170 TCR beta chains as cytomegalovirus-associated.

Germline V CDR1 and CDR2: SNHLY, FYNNEI. V shed 6 bases and J 2 bases; nucleotides not matched to a gene: 7. This CDR3 spans 15 amino acids. The specimen was PBMCs. This sequence originates from a man aged 50 to 60 in good health and CMV-seropositive. The chain links TRBV2 to TRBJ1-3, with 7 bases that match TRBD1. The CDR3 sequence: CASRPPDRAGNTIYF. The CDR3 coding sequence is TGTGCCAGCAGACCTCCTGACAGGGCTGGAAACACCATATATTTT.